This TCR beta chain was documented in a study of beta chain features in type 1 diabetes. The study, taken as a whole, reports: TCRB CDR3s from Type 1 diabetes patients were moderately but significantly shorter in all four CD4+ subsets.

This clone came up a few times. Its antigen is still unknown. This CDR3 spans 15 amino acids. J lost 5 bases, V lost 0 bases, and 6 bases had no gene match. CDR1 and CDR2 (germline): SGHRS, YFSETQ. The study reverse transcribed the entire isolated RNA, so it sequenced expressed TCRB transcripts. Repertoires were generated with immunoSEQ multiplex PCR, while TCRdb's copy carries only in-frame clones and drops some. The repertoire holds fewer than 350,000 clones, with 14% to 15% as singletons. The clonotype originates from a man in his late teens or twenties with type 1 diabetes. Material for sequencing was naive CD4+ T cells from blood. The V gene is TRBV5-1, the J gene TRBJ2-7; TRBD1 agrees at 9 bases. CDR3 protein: CASSLGDRDLNEQYF. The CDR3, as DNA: TGCGCCAGCAGCTTGGGGGACAGGGATCTCAACGAGCAGTACTTC.